The present TCR beta chain was sequenced within a study of technical replicates of blood from a handful of donors. Libraries were prepared by immunoSEQ multiplex PCR; TCRdb keeps only in-frame clonotypes and omits some of them. The sample yields just over 70,000 clones, around 96% seen once. CDR1 and CDR2 (germline): SGHTA, FQGTGA. This CDR3 has 14 residues. With 0 bases removed from V and 8 bases from J, the gap between germline ends came to 11 bases. The rearrangement links TRBV7-3 to TRBJ2-1; D is unresolved. The specimen was T cells isolated from PBMCs. The receptor was isolated from a human donor in good health. The CDR3 DNA reads TGTGCCAGCAGCTTAACGCCCGTAATAGATGAGCAGTTCTTC. Translation: CASSLTPVIDEQFF.